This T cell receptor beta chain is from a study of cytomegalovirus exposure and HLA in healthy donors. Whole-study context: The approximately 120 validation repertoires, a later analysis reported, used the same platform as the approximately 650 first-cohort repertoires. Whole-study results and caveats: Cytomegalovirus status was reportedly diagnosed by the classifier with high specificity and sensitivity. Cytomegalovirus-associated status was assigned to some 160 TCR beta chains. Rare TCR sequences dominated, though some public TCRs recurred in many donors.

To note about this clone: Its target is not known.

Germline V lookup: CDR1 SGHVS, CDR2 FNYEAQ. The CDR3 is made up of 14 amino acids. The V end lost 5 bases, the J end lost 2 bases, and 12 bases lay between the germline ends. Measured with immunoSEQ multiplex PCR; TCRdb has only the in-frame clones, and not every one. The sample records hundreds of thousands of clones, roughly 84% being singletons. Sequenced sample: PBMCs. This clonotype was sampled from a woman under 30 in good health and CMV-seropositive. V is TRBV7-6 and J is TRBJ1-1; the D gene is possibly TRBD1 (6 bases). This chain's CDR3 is CASSPSQGNTEAFF. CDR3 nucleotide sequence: TGTGCCAGCAGCCCGTCACAGGGTAACACTGAAGCTTTCTTT. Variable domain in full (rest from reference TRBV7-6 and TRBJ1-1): GAGVSQSPRYKVTKRGQDVALRCDPISGHVSLYWYRQALGQGPEFLTYFNYEAQQDKSGLPNDRFSAERPEGSISTLTIQRTEQRDSAMYRCASSPSQGNTEAFFGQGTRLTVV.